Listed here are 30 T cell receptor beta chains from one sample, sequenced in a study of T cell responses to AZD1222 COVID-19 vaccine. The method was immunoSEQ multiplex PCR; TCRdb's version includes in-frame clones alone and lacks a portion of them. The repertoire holds approximately 210,000 clones, with about 95% as singletons. The starting material was peripheral blood, obtained 28 days after the second dose of the MenACWY control vaccine. Every receptor here comes from an adult who received the MenACWY meningococcal vaccine as a control.

The gene calls are TRBV6-5 and TRBJ2-1; 7 bases fit TRBD1. CDR3 size: 15 residues. Trimming took 2 bases from V and 5 from J; bases not matched to a gene: 6. CDR1 is MNHEY and CDR2 is SVGAGI in the germline V gene. The CDR3 DNA sequence: TGTGCCAGCAGTTACATAGGGGACAGTAACAATGAGCAGTTCTTC. Translation gives CASSYIGDSNNEQFF.

The V gene is TRBV28, the J gene TRBJ2-1; D possibly matches TRBD1 or TRBD2 (7 bases each). Germline CDR1 reads MDHEN; CDR2 reads SYDVKM. Trimming took off 0 bases at V and 5 bases at J, with 11 bases between the two ends. This CDR3 is 15 amino acids long. The CDR3 DNA sequence: TGTGCCAGCAGTTTATGGGGGGGGACAGACAATGAGCAGTTCTTC. Amino acid sequence: CASSLWGGTDNEQFF.

The chain links TRBV5-6 to TRBJ2-3, with D unclear. The germline CDR1 and CDR2 sequences are SGHDT and YYEEEE. This CDR3 has 12 amino acids. Trimming stripped 1 base from V and 4 bases from J, with 4 bases between. CDR3: CASSLFSDTQYF. The CDR3 nucleotides read TGTGCCAGCAGCTTGTTTTCAGATACGCAGTATTTT.

This chain connects TRBV10-3 to TRBJ2-7; D ambiguous. The CDR3 is made up of 12 amino acids. Germline V lookup: CDR1 ENHRY, CDR2 SYGVKD. The V end lost 3 bases, the J end lost 8 bases, and 11 bases lay between the germline ends. The DNA for the CDR3 is TGTGCCATCAGTGACGCCCCAATGCAGCAGTACTTC. Translation gives CAISDAPMQQYF.

The chain carries TRBV3-1 (or the pseudogene TRBV3-2) and TRBJ2-1; D is unresolved. The CDR3 totals 17 residues. CDR1 and CDR2 from the germline V gene are LGHDT and YNNKEL (reference sequence). V shed 1 base and J shed 5 bases, with 18 bases lying between them. Here the CDR3 reads CASSQGSSGTLHNEQFF. The CDR3 DNA reads as TGTGCCAGCAGCCAAGGCAGCTCCGGAACCCTCCACAATGAGCAGTTCTTC.

DNA of the CDR3: TGTGCCAGCAGCGTAGGTCACAGCCCGTATAATTCACCCCTCCACTTT. The encoded protein is CASSVGHSPYNSPLHF. The chain joins TRBV9 to TRBJ1-6, with D unclear. Germline CDR1 SGDLS, CDR2 YYNGEE. CDR3 length: 16 residues. Trimming took off 0 bases at V and 4 bases at J, with 11 bases between the two ends.

The V call is TRBV6-5, the J call TRBJ1-5; D uncertain. Trimming removed 7 bases from V and 7 bases from J, with 17 bases in between. The CDR3 has 14 residues. Germline values: CDR1 MNHEY, CDR2 SVGAGI. The DNA for the CDR3 is TGTGCCAGCAACCCACGCCCCGGAGGGCAGCCCCAGCATTTT. It codes for CASNPRPGGQPQHF.

The genes are TRBV27 and TRBJ2-7; possible D gene TRBD1, 6 bases. The length of the CDR3 is 12 residues. Trimming removed 10 bases from V and 7 bases from J, with 17 bases in between. Germline CDR1 and CDR2: MNHEY and SMNVEV (reference sequence). The CDR3 coding sequence is TGTGCCATTGGGACAACTCAGGGGGAGCAGTACTTC. This sequence encodes CAIGTTQGEQYF.

The chain couples TRBV3-1 (or the pseudogene TRBV3-2) to TRBJ2-7; 7 bases fit TRBD2. The CDR3 loop spans 15 amino acids. Germline lookup yields CDR1 LGHDT and CDR2 YNNKEL (reference sequence). The junction had 4 bases not matched to a gene; V was cut back by 1 base and J by 1 base. The CDR3 DNA reads TGTGCCAGCAGCCAAGGCGGGAGTAGATCCTACGAGCAGTACTTC. This sequence encodes CASSQGGSRSYEQYF.

There are a few counts of this clone. This sequence joins TRBV28 and TRBJ2-1, with D possibly being TRBD2 (6 bases). V shed 6 bases and J shed 0 bases, with 15 bases lying between them. This CDR3 has 16 amino acids. Germline lookup yields CDR1 MDHEN and CDR2 SYDVKM. DNA of the CDR3: TGTGCCAGCAGCTGGGACTCCACCCCCTCCTACAATGAGCAGTTCTTC. Amino acids: CASSWDSTPSYNEQFF.

The chain has TRBV24-1 and TRBJ2-3, with TRBD1 identical over 11 bases. With 5 bases clipped from V and 1 base from J, the junction kept 7 bases outside the gene matches. Germline values: CDR1 KGHDR, CDR2 SFDVKD. The CDR3 runs 17 residues. CDR3 sequence (DNA): TGTGCCACCAGTGTCTCCGGGACAGGGGGACGCACAGATACGCAGTATTTT. This codes for CATSVSGTGGRTDTQYF.

The chain uses TRBV14 and TRBJ1-3; D is ambiguous. The germline V gene has CDR1 SGHDN and CDR2 FVKESK. Trimming removed 4 bases from V and 4 bases from J, with 8 bases in between. This CDR3 region has 13 residues. The CDR3 is CASSPFSGNTIYF. CDR3 coding DNA: TGTGCCAGCAGCCCCTTTTCCGGAAACACCATATATTTT.

The chain has TRBV18 and TRBJ2-5; D is unresolved. This CDR3 comprises 15 residues. The germline V and J ends were trimmed by 0 bases and 3 bases, with 11 bases remaining between them. Germline-derived CDR1 and CDR2 are KGHSH and LQKENI. Written as DNA, the CDR3 is TGTGCCAGCTCACCACCTAACACCTGGAAAGAGACCCAGTACTTC. It codes for CASSPPNTWKETQYF.

CDR3 protein: CASRFSSGGPTDTQYF. The CDR3 coding sequence is TGCGCCAGCAGGTTTTCAAGCGGGGGGCCCACAGATACGCAGTATTTT. V and J are TRBV5-1 and TRBJ2-3; 9 bases align to TRBD2. This CDR3 has 16 amino acids. The trim removed 5 bases at V and 2 bases at J, leaving 9 bases unmatched. The germline CDR1 and CDR2 sequences are SGHRS and YFSETQ. Full variable domain (missing parts from reference TRBV5-1 and TRBJ2-3): KAGVTQTPRYLIKTRGQQVTLSCSPISGHRSVSWYQQTPGQGLQFLFEYFSETQRNKGNFPGRFSGRQFSNSRSEMNVSTLELGDSALYLCASRFSSGGPTDTQYFGPGTRLTVL.

The V and J genes are TRBV27 and TRBJ1-1; 8 bases line up with TRBD1. CDR3 size: 14 residues. Germline V gene lookup returns CDR1 MNHEY and CDR2 SMNVEV (reference sequence). With V trimmed by 4 bases and J by 4 bases, 5 bases remained unmatched. The CDR3 region has the DNA TGTGCCAGCAGTTCTCAGGGGGCGCCCACTGAAGCTTTCTTT. Encoded protein: CASSSQGAPTEAFF.

This chain links TRBV10-3 with TRBJ2-1; 7 nucleotides agree with TRBD2. The length of the CDR3 is 11 residues. The V and J ends lost 8 bases and 8 bases, in that order; junction bases with no gene match: 3. Germline V gene sequence: CDR1 ENHRY, CDR2 SYGVKD. The CDR3 bases are TGTGCCATCCGACGGGAGGATGAGCAGTTCTTC. Translated: CAIRREDEQFF.

This rearrangement joins TRBV7-9 to TRBJ2-3; D not certain. Trimming took 1 base from V and 0 from J, leaving 5 bases between them. This CDR3 spans 14 amino acids. Germline assignment: CDR1 SEHNR and CDR2 FQNEAQ (reference sequence). The CDR3 reads CASSLVKSTDTQYF. CDR3 sequence (DNA): TGTGCCAGCAGCTTAGTTAAGAGCACAGATACGCAGTATTTT.

This chain connects TRBV3-1 (or the pseudogene TRBV3-2) to TRBJ2-3, with 8 bases fitting TRBD1. This CDR3 is built from 17 residues. CDR1 and CDR2 (germline): LGHDT, YNNKEL (reference sequence). V shed 0 bases and J 2 bases; nucleotides not matched to a gene: 7. The CDR3 nucleotides are TGTGCCAGCAGCCAAGAAAGGGACAGGCGACACACAGATACGCAGTATTTT. Protein: CASSQERDRRHTDTQYF.

Regarding this clone: Other DNA variants within this sample encode the same CDR3. J is TRBJ1-1 and V is TRBV28; D is unresolved. The CDR3 runs to 12 residues. Trimming pared 2 bases from V and 2 bases from J, leaving 3 bases between. The germline CDR1 and CDR2 sequences are MDHEN and SYDVKM. The CDR3 DNA is TGTGCCAGCAGTTTAACTAACACTGAAGCTTTCTTT. It encodes CASSLTNTEAFF. Looking up the rest from reference TRBV28 and TRBJ1-1 gives the full variable domain: DVKVTQSSRYLVKRTGEKVFLECVQDMDHENMFWYRQDPGLGLRLIYFSYDVKMKEKGDIPEGYSVSREKKERFSLILESASTNQTSMYLCASSLTNTEAFFGQGTRLTVV.

The chain employs TRBV5-4 and TRBJ2-1; 7 positions match TRBD1. This CDR3 has 13 residues. Germline V gene sequence: CDR1 SGHNT, CDR2 YYREEE (reference sequence). The trim removed 0 bases at V and 10 bases at J, leaving 4 bases unmatched. The CDR3 DNA is TGTGCCAGCAGCTTGGAGGGGGCCCTCGAGCAGTTCTTC. Protein sequence: CASSLEGALEQFF.

This chain connects TRBV19 to TRBJ1-4; 9 bases match TRBD1. V shed 4 bases, J shed 8 bases, and the junction held 8 bases outside the gene matches. The CDR3 contains 15 residues. Germline values: CDR1 LNHDA, CDR2 SQIVND (reference sequence). Here the CDR3 DNA reads TGTGCCAGTAGTACCCTGACAGGGGGAGGCGAAAAACTGTTTTTT. Protein sequence: CASSTLTGGGEKLFF.

The table lists this clone with a few counts. The V gene is TRBV19, the J gene TRBJ2-7; D may match TRBD1 or TRBD2 (5 bases each). Germline assignment: CDR1 LNHDA and CDR2 SQIVND (reference sequence). V dropped 3 bases and J dropped 5 bases, with 8 bases sitting between them. The CDR3 sequence is 12 residues long. The CDR3 DNA reads as TGTGCCAGTAGTATTCTGGGACACGAGCAGTACTTC. Protein: CASSILGHEQYF.

The V gene is TRBV3-1 (or the pseudogene TRBV3-2), the J gene TRBJ2-7; D is uncertain. The V and J ends lost 0 bases and 4 bases respectively, with 7 bases between them. Germline lookup yields CDR1 LGHDT and CDR2 YNNKEL (reference sequence). The CDR3 sequence is 13 residues long. The CDR3 DNA reads as TGTGCCAGCAGCCAAGATGACCGTTACGAGCAGTACTTC. Translated, it gives CASSQDDRYEQYF.

This rearrangement joins TRBV28 to TRBJ2-3, with D unclear. Germline-derived CDR1 and CDR2 are MDHEN and SYDVKM. This CDR3 has 14 amino acids. V gave up 4 bases and J gave up 2 bases, with 10 bases separating them. Here the CDR3 DNA reads TGTGCCAGCAGTTCTCCTCCTATCACAGATACGCAGTATTTT. Protein: CASSSPPITDTQYF.

The chain has TRBV6-5 and TRBJ1-4; TRBD1 matches 7 bases. Germline V gives CDR1 MNHEY, CDR2 SVGAGI. The CDR3 length is 16 residues. Trimming at V came to 0 bases and at J to 6 bases, leaving 7 bases not matched to a gene. The CDR3 nucleotides read TGTGCCAGCAGTTACTCGACAGGGCCGGGGGATGAAAAACTGTTTTTT. It specifies CASSYSTGPGDEKLFF.

This chain connects TRBV9 to TRBJ2-2, with no clear D. The germline V and J ends were trimmed by 3 bases and 5 bases, with 14 bases remaining between them. The CDR3 is 15 amino acids. Germline assignment: CDR1 SGDLS and CDR2 YYNGEE. CDR3 region: CASSARAPGTGELFF. The CDR3 nucleotides read TGTGCCAGCAGCGCCCGGGCCCCTGGGACCGGGGAGCTGTTTTTT.

The J gene is TRBJ2-7, the V gene TRBV2, with a tentative D call TRBD1 (6 bases). The CDR3 extends over 13 amino acids. V dropped 4 bases and J dropped 3 bases, with 10 bases sitting between them. CDR1 SNHLY and CDR2 FYNNEI come from the germline V gene. This chain's CDR3 is CASSVGQFYEQYF. As DNA, the CDR3 is TGTGCCAGCAGTGTAGGACAGTTCTACGAGCAGTACTTC.

The genes are TRBV6-5 and TRBJ2-1; D tentatively reads TRBD1 or TRBD2 (5 bases each). The CDR3 totals 14 residues. Trimming shortened V by 4 bases and J by 5 bases, and 12 bases separated the two germline ends. Germline V gene sequence: CDR1 MNHEY, CDR2 SVGAGI. The CDR3 protein is CASSWGRGDNEQFF. DNA of the CDR3: TGTGCCAGCAGTTGGGGGAGAGGAGACAATGAGCAGTTCTTC.

This chain links TRBV19 with TRBJ2-1, with unresolved D. The CDR3 totals 16 residues. Trimming shortened V by 1 base and J by 0 bases, and 10 bases separated the two germline ends. The germline CDR1 and CDR2 sequences are LNHDA and SQIVND (reference sequence). The DNA for the CDR3 is TGTGCCAGTAGTATAGTCCCGGGCATCTCCTACAATGAGCAGTTCTTC. Its protein product is CASSIVPGISYNEQFF.

V and J are TRBV6-5 and TRBJ2-7; TRBD1 agrees at 7 bases. The CDR3 sequence is 13 residues long. Losses at the gene ends were 5 bases for V and 0 bases for J; bases not matched to a gene: 1. Germline CDR1 is MNHEY and CDR2 is SVGAGI. CDR3 DNA sequence: TGTGCCAGCAGTAGGACAGGCTCCTACGAGCAGTACTTC. As protein: CASSRTGSYEQYF.